The sequence of this T cell receptor beta chain was determined in a study of T-cell memory formation after mild COVID-19. Study-wide results and caveats: From day 15 to 85, contracting clones were balanced between CD4 and CD8, whereas later expanders leaned toward CD4+. Mostly located in CM and EM were contracting CD4+ clones, with contracting CD8+ clones located in EMRA.

This clonotype was detected a few times. Its matching antigen is unknown. One entry per CDR3 protein results from TCRdb running MiXCR on the 5' RACE reads. This sample has roughly 410,000 distinct CDR3 sequences; approximately 24% occur once, and the top ten carry about 10%. Germline CDR1 SGHDT, CDR2 YYEEEE. Trimming took 3 bases from V and 4 from J; bases not matched to a gene: 8. The CDR3 extends over 17 amino acids. This clonotype originated in an adult woman who had mild COVID-19 (a few samples of this study predate the infection). Cell type and time point are not known. V usage is TRBV5-6 and J usage is TRBJ1-4, with TRBD1 identical over 11 bases. The sequenced material came from PBMCs or a T cell subset sorted from them (not recorded which). As DNA, the CDR3 is TGTGCCAGCAGCTCCCTGGACAGGGGGCGGATTAATGAAAAACTGTTTTTT. This codes for CASSSLDRGRINEKLFF.